Sequencing of this TCR beta chain was carried out in a study of shared clonotypes between healthy human individuals. Researchers divided each subset's genomic DNA evenly across several immunoSEQ plates. Authors' analysis steps: Filtering of immunoSEQ junctional sequences could not match full-length read filtering. Assay: immunoSEQ multiplex PCR; the TCRdb copy retains only in-frame clones and omits some. V and J calls and clone size are copied from that table; D and trimming were computed from the DNA. Of around 440,000 clones in the sample, roughly 80% were seen once. Concerning this clone: Its antigen remains unknown.

Donors were Caucasian adults residing in Nashville, Tennessee, USA. Germline V CDR1 and CDR2: MDHEN, SYDVKM. The CDR3 totals 14 residues. V lost 6 bases and J 6 bases, leaving 17 bases between the germline ends. Findings of the study overall: The study sampled only blood, and tissue repertoires likely differ.

The specimen was PBMCs. The receptor was derived from a woman aged 40 to 50 in good health. Some clones in this sample may be carry-over from other donors' samples. This chain joins TRBV28 and TRBJ1-1; maybe TRBD1 (5 bases). Here the CDR3 reads CASSHRTRDAEAFF. In nucleotides, the CDR3 is TGTGCCAGCAGCCACAGAACAAGGGACGCTGAAGCTTTCTTT.